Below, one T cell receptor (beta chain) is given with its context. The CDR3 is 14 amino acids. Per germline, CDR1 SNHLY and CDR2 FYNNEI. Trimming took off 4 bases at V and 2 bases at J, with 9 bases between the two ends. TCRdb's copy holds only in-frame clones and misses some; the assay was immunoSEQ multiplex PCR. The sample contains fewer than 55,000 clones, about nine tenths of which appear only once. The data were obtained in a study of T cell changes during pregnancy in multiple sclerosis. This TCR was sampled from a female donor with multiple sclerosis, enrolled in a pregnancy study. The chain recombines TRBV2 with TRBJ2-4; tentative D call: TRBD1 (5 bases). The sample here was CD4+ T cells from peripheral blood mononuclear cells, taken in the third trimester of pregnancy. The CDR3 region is CASSGQTPKNIQYF. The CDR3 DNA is TGTGCCAGCAGTGGACAGACACCCAAAAACATTCAGTACTTC. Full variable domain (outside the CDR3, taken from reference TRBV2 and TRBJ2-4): EPEVTQTPSHQVTQMGQEVILRCVPISNHLYFYWYRQILGQKVEFLVSFYNNEISEKSEIFDDQFSVERPDGSNFTLKIRSTKLEDSAMYFCASSGQTPKNIQYFGAGTRLSVL.